Listed below are T cell receptor beta chains from one sample, sequenced in a study of OX40 agonist ivuxolimab in advanced cancers. Generated by immunoSEQ multiplex PCR, the TCRdb table keeps only in-frame clones and is missing some. The sample has 80,000 or so clones; roughly 91% are singletons. The sample consisted of CD4+ or CD8+ T cells sorted from blood, taken in a trial of the OX40 agonist ivuxolimab. The receptors come from an adult with an advanced solid tumor such as melanoma, head and neck, liver or kidney cancer. The CDR3 runs from the conserved cysteine through the conserved F or W. D genes are given only for firm matches. For some rows the clone size is stated as once, few or many, or as a class when expanded; others skip it.

TRBJ1-2 TRBV4-3 - - CASSQGQVGSYGYTF TGCGCCAGCAGCCAAGGGCAAGTGGGGAGCTATGGCTACACCTTC
TRBJ2-5 TRBV18 - TRBD2 CASSPGLAGGETQYF TGTGCCAGCTCACCAGGTCTAGCGGGAGGAGAGACCCAGTACTTC
TRBJ2-1 TRBV11-2 - - CASSLVGNEQFF TGTGCCAGCAGCTTAGTTGGCAATGAGCAGTTCTTC
TRBJ2-5 TRBV27 - - CASSSVLTGETQYF TGTGCCAGCAGTTCGGTTTTGACGGGGGAGACCCAGTACTTC
TRBJ2-3 TRBV30 - TRBD2 CAWSAGLAGSTDTQYF TGTGCCTGGAGTGCCGGACTAGCGGGGAGCACAGATACGCAGTATTTT
TRBJ1-6 TRBV5-4 - - CASSLGRSNSPLHF TGTGCCAGCAGCTTGGGTAGGAGTAATTCACCCCTCCACTTT
TRBJ1-5 TRBV10-1 - - CASSEGGIGQPQHF TGCGCCAGCAGTGAGGGGGGAATCGGTCAGCCCCAGCATTTT
TRBJ1-6 TRBV7-2 once TRBD1 CASSPGQGWSPLHF TGTGCCAGCAGCCCCGGACAGGGATGGTCACCCCTCCACTTT
TRBJ1-2 TRBV10-2 - TRBD1 CASSRDRDNGYTF TGCGCCAGCAGTAGGGACAGGGATAATGGCTACACCTTC
TRBJ1-2 TRBV5-1 once - CASSLDSYNYGYTF TGCGCCAGCAGCTTGGACAGCTACAACTATGGCTACACCTTC
TRBJ1-1 TRBV5-1 - - CASSLAQTGPEAFF TGCGCCAGCAGCTTGGCGCAGACAGGACCTGAAGCTTTCTTT
TRBJ2-2 TRBV10-2 - - CASRQQGPGELFF TGCGCCAGCAGACAACAGGGTCCCGGGGAGCTGTTTTTT
TRBJ1-3 TRBV28 - - CASTPNRDSGNTIYF TGTGCCAGCACCCCTAACAGGGACTCTGGAAACACCATATATTTT
TRBJ1-5 TRBV9 - TRBD1 CASSGHRGQPQHF TGTGCCAGCAGCGGACACAGGGGGCAGCCCCAGCATTTT
TRBJ1-6 TRBV5-1 - TRBD1 CASRQGVSSSYNSPLHF TGCGCCAGCCGACAGGGCGTTTCTAGCTCCTATAATTCACCCCTCCACTTT
TRBJ2-3 TRBV6-6 - TRBD2 CASKTSGGGSTDTQYF TGTGCCAGCAAGACTAGCGGGGGGGGAAGCACAGATACGCAGTATTTT
TRBJ1-4 TRBV6-6 - - CASSFRDTTNEKLFF TGTGCCAGCAGTTTCCGGGACACAACTAATGAAAAACTGTTTTTT
TRBJ1-6 TRBV9 - TRBD1 CASSGQGSVMNSPLHF TGTGCCAGCAGCGGACAGGGGTCGGTGATGAATTCACCCCTCCACTTT
TRBJ1-4 TRBV28 - TRBD1 CASKGQGIGNEKLFF TGTGCCAGCAAGGGACAGGGGATAGGTAATGAAAAACTGTTTTTT
TRBJ2-3 TRBV5-1 - TRBD2 CASSPGTSDATDTQYF TGCGCCAGCAGCCCGGGGACTAGCGACGCCACAGATACGCAGTATTTT
TRBJ2-6 TRBV15 once TRBD2 CATSRDIGGSVLSGANVLTF TGTGCCACCAGCAGAGATATCGGCGGGAGTGTTCTCTCTGGGGCCAACGTCCTGACTTTC
TRBJ1-2 TRBV6-6 - TRBD1 CASRQPGGDYGYTF TGTGCCAGCAGACAACCAGGGGGCGACTATGGCTACACCTTC
TRBJ2-2 TRBV25-1 - - CASSEFGRANTGELFF TGTGCCAGCAGTGAATTTGGCAGAGCGAACACCGGGGAGCTGTTTTTT
TRBJ1-2 TRBV5-1 - - CASSETARGYTF TGCGCCAGCAGCGAGACAGCAAGGGGCTACACCTTC
TRBJ1-1 TRBV4-3 - TRBD1 CASSPGQVSTEAFF TGCGCCAGCAGCCCAGGACAGGTTAGCACTGAAGCTTTCTTT
TRBJ2-5 TRBV11-2 - TRBD2 CASSLDRHLSGGAGETQYF TGTGCCAGCAGCTTAGATCGACACCTTAGCGGGGGGGCCGGGGAGACCCAGTACTTC
TRBJ2-3 TRBV10-1 - - CASTDTQYF TGCGCCAGCACAGATACGCAGTATTTT
TRBJ2-1 TRBV7-2 - - CASSIREAGTHDGEQFF TGTGCCAGCAGCATAAGAGAGGCCGGGACTCACGACGGTGAGCAGTTCTTC
TRBJ1-4 TRBV18 - TRBD1 CASSPGTGDEKLFF TGTGCCAGCTCGCCTGGGACAGGGGATGAAAAACTGTTTTTT
TRBJ2-7 TRBV9 - TRBD2 CASYWMGRAGGLGEQYF TGTGCCAGCTACTGGATGGGGAGGGCAGGCGGGCTGGGCGAGCAGTACTTC
TRBJ2-3 TRBV9 - - CASSVLGGGTDTQYF TGTGCCAGCAGCGTCCTTGGGGGAGGCACAGATACGCAGTATTTT
TRBJ2-5 TRBV7-2 - TRBD2 CASSLTAGTSGRKTQYF TGTGCCAGCAGCTTAACGGCTGGGACTAGCGGGAGAAAGACCCAGTACTTC
TRBJ2-1 TRBV30 - - CAWSVGSFGGNEQFF TGTGCCTGGAGTGTGGGATCATTCGGGGGCAATGAGCAGTTCTTC
TRBJ2-7 TRBV28 - TRBD2 CASSLPSGSIKTVNYEQYF TGTGCCAGCAGTTTACCCAGCGGGAGCATTAAAACGGTTAACTACGAGCAGTACTTC
TRBJ1-2 TRBV6-1 - - CASSEGGFVNYGYTF TGTGCCAGCAGTGAAGGGGGTTTCGTAAACTATGGCTACACCTTC
TRBJ2-7 TRBV23-1 - TRBD1 CASSRRDRFSYEQYF TGCGCCAGCAGTCGACGGGACAGGTTTTCCTACGAGCAGTACTTC
TRBJ1-6 TRBV16 - - CASSQYQAYSPLHF TGTGCCAGCAGCCAATACCAGGCCTATTCACCCCTCCACTTT
TRBJ1-5 TRBV28 - - CASIRVSNQPQHF TGTGCCAGCATTAGGGTTAGCAATCAGCCCCAGCATTTT
TRBJ2-2 TRBV9 - - CASSVGAGAGELFF TGTGCCAGCAGCGTAGGAGCAGGGGCCGGGGAGCTGTTTTTT
TRBJ2-7 TRBV15 - - CATSRDGGAYEQYF TGTGCCACCAGCAGAGATGGCGGAGCCTACGAGCAGTACTTC
TRBJ1-2 TRBV5-6 - - CASSPIWQESYGYTF TGTGCCAGCAGTCCGATTTGGCAGGAAAGCTATGGCTACACCTTC
TRBJ2-1 TRBV30 - - CAWSTRNEQFF TGTGCCTGGAGTACCCGCAATGAGCAGTTCTTC
TRBJ2-1 TRBV30 - - CAWSVGQDYNEQFF TGTGCCTGGAGTGTCGGCCAGGACTACAATGAGCAGTTCTTC
TRBJ1-6 TRBV27 - TRBD1 CASSLSPTGPINSPLHF TGTGCCAGCAGTTTATCCCCGACAGGGCCAATTAATTCACCCCTCCACTTT
TRBJ2-1 TRBV5-1 - - CASSLANRDHEQFF TGCGCCAGCAGCTTGGCAAACAGGGATCATGAGCAGTTCTTC
TRBJ2-5 TRBV5-4 - TRBD2 CASSLAPLAGQETQYF TGTGCCAGCAGCTTGGCCCCACTAGCGGGACAAGAGACCCAGTACTTC
TRBJ2-4 TRBV5-4 - - CASSLEGRGAKNIQYF TGTGCCAGCAGCTTGGAGGGCAGGGGAGCGAAAAACATTCAGTACTTC
TRBJ2-5 TRBV7-2 - TRBD2 CASSPGTSGDQETQYF TGTGCCAGCAGCCCAGGGACTAGCGGGGACCAAGAGACCCAGTACTTC
TRBJ2-1 TRBV30 - - CAWRGVSNEQFF TGTGCCTGGAGGGGAGTTTCGAATGAGCAGTTCTTC
TRBJ1-2 TRBV15 once - CATSRDGRGDYGYTF TGTGCCACCAGCAGAGATGGGAGGGGCGACTATGGCTACACCTTC
TRBJ1-2 TRBV18 - TRBD1 CASSPGQGAHTF TGTGCCAGCTCCCCGGGACAGGGCGCGCACACCTTC
TRBJ1-1 TRBV7-3 - - CASSQGDSEAFF TGTGCCAGCAGTCAAGGGGATTCTGAAGCTTTCTTT
TRBJ2-7 TRBV28 - TRBD2 CASSPSGSVYEQYF TGTGCCAGCAGTCCTAGCGGGTCCGTCTACGAGCAGTACTTC
TRBJ2-5 TRBV4-2 - TRBD2 CASSLTRASGGVETQYF TGTGCCAGCAGCCTAACTAGGGCTAGCGGGGGAGTAGAGACCCAGTACTTC